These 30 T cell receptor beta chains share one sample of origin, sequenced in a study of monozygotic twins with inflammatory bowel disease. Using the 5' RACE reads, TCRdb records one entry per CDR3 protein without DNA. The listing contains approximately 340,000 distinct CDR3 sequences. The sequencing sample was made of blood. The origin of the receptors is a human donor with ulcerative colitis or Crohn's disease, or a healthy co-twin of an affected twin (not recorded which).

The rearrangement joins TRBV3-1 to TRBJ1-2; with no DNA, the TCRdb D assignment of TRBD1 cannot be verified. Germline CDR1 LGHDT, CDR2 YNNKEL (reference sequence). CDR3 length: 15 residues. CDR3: CASSQEVWGGYGYTF. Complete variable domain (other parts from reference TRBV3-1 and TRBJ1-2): DTAVSQTPKYLVTQMGNDKSIKCEQNLGHDTMYWYKQDSKKFLKIMFSYNNKELIINETVPNRFSPKSPDKAHLNLHINSLELGDSAVYFCASSQEVWGGYGYTFGSGTRLTVV.

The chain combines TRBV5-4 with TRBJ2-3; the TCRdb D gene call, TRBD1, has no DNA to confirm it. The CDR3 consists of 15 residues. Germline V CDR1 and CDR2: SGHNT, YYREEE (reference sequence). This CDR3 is CASSRDRGYTDTQYF.

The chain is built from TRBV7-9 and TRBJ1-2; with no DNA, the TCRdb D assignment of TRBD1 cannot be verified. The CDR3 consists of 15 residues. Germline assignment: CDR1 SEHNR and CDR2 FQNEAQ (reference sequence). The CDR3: CASSFSGTGTYGYTF.

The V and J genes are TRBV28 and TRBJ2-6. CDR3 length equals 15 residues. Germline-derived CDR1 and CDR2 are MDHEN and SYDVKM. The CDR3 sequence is CASSLSGSGANVLTF.

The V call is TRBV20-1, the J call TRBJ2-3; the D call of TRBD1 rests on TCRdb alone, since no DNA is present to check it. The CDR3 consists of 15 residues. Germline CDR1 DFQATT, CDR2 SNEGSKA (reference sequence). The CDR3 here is CSAFLDSLSTDTQYF.

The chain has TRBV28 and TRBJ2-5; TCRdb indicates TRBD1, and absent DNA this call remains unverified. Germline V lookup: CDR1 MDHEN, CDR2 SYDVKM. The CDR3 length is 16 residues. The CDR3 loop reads CASSPGGRGIPETQYF.

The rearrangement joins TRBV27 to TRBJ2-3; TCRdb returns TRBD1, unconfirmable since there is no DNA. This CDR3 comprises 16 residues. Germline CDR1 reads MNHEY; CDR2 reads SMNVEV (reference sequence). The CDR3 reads CASSSLDRLGTDTQYF.

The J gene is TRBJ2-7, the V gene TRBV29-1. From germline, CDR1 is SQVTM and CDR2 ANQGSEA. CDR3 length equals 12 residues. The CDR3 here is CSVSGSSYEQYF.

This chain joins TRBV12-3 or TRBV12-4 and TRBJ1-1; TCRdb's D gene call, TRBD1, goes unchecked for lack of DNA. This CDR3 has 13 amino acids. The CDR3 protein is CASSFDGTPKAFF.

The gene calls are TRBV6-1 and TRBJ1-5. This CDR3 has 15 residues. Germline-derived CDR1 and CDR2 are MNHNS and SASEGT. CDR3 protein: CASSESRSSNQPQHF.

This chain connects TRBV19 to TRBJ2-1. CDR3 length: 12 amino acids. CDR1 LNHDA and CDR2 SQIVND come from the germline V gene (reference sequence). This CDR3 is CASSRLPNEQFF.

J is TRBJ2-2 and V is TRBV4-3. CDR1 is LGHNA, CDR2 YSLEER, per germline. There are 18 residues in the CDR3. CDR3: CASSQQAGGFRDTGELFF.

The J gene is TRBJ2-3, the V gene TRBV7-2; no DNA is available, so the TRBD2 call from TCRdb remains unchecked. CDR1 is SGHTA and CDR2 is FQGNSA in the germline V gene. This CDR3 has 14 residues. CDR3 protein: CASTGRQPTDTQYF. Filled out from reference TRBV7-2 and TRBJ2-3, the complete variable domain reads GAGVSQSPSNKVTEKGKDVELRCDPISGHTALYWYRQSLGQGLEFLIYFQGNSAPDKSGLPSDRFSAERTGGSVSTLTIQRTQQEDSAVYLCASTGRQPTDTQYFGPGTRLTVL.

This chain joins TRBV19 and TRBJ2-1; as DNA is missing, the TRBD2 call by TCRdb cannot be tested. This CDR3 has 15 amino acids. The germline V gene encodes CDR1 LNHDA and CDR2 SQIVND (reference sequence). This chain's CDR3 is CASRTSGPLYNEQFF.

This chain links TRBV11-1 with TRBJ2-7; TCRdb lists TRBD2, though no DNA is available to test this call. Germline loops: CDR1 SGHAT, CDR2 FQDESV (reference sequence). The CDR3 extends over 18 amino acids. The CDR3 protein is CASSSNTGTSGYPYEQYF.

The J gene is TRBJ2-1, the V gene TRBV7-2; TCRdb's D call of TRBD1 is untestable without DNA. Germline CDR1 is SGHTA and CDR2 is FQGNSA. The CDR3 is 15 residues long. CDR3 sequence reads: CASRLKGVEYNEQFF. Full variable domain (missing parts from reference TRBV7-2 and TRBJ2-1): GAGVSQSPSNKVTEKGKDVELRCDPISGHTALYWYRQSLGQGLEFLIYFQGNSAPDKSGLPSDRFSAERTGGSVSTLTIQRTQQEDSAVYLCASRLKGVEYNEQFFGPGTRLTVL.

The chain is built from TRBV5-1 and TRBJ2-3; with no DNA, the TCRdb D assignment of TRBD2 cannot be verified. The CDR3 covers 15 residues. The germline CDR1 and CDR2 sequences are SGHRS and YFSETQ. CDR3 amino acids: CASSAGLASTDTQYF.

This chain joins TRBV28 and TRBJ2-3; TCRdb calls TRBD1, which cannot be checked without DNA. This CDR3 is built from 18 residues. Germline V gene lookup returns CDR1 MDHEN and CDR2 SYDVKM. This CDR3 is CASSPGASRTRTTDTQYF.

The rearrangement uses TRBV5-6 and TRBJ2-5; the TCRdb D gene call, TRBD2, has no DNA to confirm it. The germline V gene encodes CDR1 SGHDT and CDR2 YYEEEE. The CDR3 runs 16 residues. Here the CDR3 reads CASSLAIPGLQETQYF.

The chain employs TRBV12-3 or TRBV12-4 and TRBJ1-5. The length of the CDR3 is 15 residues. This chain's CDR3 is CASSSGRLGNQPQHF.

CDR3 sequence: CASSVTDVGGSPLHF. The V and J genes are TRBV9 and TRBJ1-6. The length of the CDR3 is 15 residues. The germline V gene encodes CDR1 SGDLS and CDR2 YYNGEE.

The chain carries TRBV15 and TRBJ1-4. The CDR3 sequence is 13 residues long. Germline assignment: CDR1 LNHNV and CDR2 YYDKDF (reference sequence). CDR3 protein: CATSRAKDEKLFF.

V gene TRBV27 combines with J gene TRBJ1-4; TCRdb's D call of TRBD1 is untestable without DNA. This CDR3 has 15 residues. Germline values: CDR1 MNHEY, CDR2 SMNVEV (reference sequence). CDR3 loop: CASSLSRTGGEKLFF.

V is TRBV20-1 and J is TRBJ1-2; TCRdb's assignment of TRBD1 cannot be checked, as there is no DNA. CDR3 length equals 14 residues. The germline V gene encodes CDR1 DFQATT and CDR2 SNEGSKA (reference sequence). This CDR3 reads CSARIGARGNGYTF.

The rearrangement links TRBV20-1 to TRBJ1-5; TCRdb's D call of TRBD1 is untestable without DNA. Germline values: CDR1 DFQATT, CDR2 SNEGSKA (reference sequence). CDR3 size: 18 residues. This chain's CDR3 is CSARPGIKPEHFNQPQHF.

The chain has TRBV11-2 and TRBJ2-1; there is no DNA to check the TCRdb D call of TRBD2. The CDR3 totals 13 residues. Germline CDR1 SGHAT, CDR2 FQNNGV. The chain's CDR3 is CASSKNQGHEQFF.

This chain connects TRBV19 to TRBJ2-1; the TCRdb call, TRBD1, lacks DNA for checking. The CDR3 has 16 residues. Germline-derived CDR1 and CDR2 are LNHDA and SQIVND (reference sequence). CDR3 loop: CASSLSPAGRVDEQFF.

This CDR3 is CASSVWAGGVYNEQFF. The gene calls are TRBV19 and TRBJ2-1; the TCRdb call, TRBD2, lacks DNA for checking. This CDR3 spans 16 amino acids. CDR1 and CDR2 from the germline V gene are LNHDA and SQIVND (reference sequence). Supplemented by reference TRBV19 and TRBJ2-1, the full variable domain reads DGGITQSPKYLFRKEGQNVTLSCEQNLNHDAMYWYRQDPGQGLRLIYYSQIVNDFQKGDIAEGYSVSREKKESFPLTVTSAQKNPTAFYLCASSVWAGGVYNEQFFGPGTRLTVL.

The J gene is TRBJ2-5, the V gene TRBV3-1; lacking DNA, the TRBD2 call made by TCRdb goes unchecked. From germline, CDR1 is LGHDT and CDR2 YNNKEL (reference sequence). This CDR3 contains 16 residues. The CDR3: CASSRSRTSGQETQYF.

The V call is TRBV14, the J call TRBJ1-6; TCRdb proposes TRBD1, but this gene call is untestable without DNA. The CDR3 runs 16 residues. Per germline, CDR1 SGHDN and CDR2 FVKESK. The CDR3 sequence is CASSILRGDYNSPLHF.